This T cell receptor delta chain was obtained from a study of gamma-delta chains in newborns, infants, children. Study information: Microbial exposure reportedly drives polyclonal innate γδ T cell expansion after birth.

TCRdb re-called clones from the reads via CATT. Found here are thousands of delta-chain clones, about 2.7% of them singletons; the top ten hold over 5%. Relative to its sample, this clone is medium-sized. The CDR3 consists of 18 residues. J lost 0 bases, V lost 1 base, and 7 bases had no gene match. The germline V gene encodes CDR1 GEAIGNYY and CDR2 EKD. The chain combines TRDV2 with TRDJ1, with TRDD3 matching 13 bases. Specimen: blood. The clonotype was recovered from a child who was a newborn, infant or young child, either healthy, febrile or measles-vaccinated (not recorded which). This CDR3 is CACDTVLGDTRYTDKLIF. As DNA, the CDR3 is TGTGCCTGTGACACTGTACTGGGGGATACGAGGTACACCGATAAACTCATCTTT.